This entry features one T cell receptor (beta chain) sequence. Its antigen is as yet unknown. This sample is drawn from a study of T cell repertoires in cytomegalovirus infection. Study context: Use of recently identified HLA-C-restricted and well-studied HLA-B-restricted CMV epitopes was part of the study. A matching HLA type, together with CMV infection, was signaled by public TCR beta signatures.

Findings of the study overall: Cumulative public TCR beta family frequency identified carriers of CMV plus the relevant HLA.

TCRdb re-called the reads through MiXCR, storing one row per CDR3 protein. The sample lists fewer than 950,000 distinct CDR3 sequences, 30% to 35% occurring once. The origin of this receptor is a human donor in good health (CMV status not recorded). Some clones in this sample may be carry-over from other donors' samples. This specimen was cultured CD8+ T cells from PBMCs, taken from culture after CMV antigen stimulation.

CDR3 in amino acids: CASSQEHRQLNTEAFF. CDR3 DNA: TGCGCCAGCAGCCAGGAACACAGGCAACTGAACACTGAAGCTTTCTTT. V gene TRBV4-1 combines with J gene TRBJ1-1; D may be TRBD1 (5 bases). The CDR3 sequence is 16 residues long. Germline V gene sequence: CDR1 MGHRA, CDR2 YSYEKL. Trimming cost V 3 bases and J 0 bases, with 14 bases left between them.